A single sample gave rise to the 28 T cell receptor beta chains below, sequenced in a study of cytomegalovirus exposure and HLA in healthy donors. It was with 60 Vbeta and 13 Jbeta primers that the PCR ran. Here immunoSEQ multiplex PCR was the method, and the copy in TCRdb shows in-frame clones only, minus some. The sample includes roughly 200,000 clones, 79% of them seen just once. Material for sequencing was PBMCs. These receptor sequences come from a man aged 50 to 59 in good health and CMV-seronegative.

The J gene is TRBJ2-1, the V gene TRBV5-1; 8 nucleotides match TRBD2. Losses at the gene ends were 0 bases for V and 2 bases for J; bases not matched to a gene: 7. The V gene's germline CDR1 is SGHRS and CDR2 YFSETQ. This CDR3 is built from 17 residues. The CDR3 protein is CASSLVRAGGTYNEQFF. Here the CDR3 DNA reads TGCGCCAGCAGCTTGGTAAGGGCGGGAGGAACCTACAATGAGCAGTTCTTC.

The genes are TRBV19 and TRBJ1-2; D is uncertain. This CDR3 has 14 amino acids. Germline V CDR1 and CDR2: LNHDA, SQIVND (reference sequence). Trimming removed 2 bases at V and 2 bases at J, with 9 bases between. Here the CDR3 DNA reads TGTGCCAGTAGTATAACGAGAGGGAACTATGGCTACACCTTC. It specifies CASSITRGNYGYTF. Full variable domain (rest looked up from reference TRBV19 and TRBJ1-2): DGGITQSPKYLFRKEGQNVTLSCEQNLNHDAMYWYRQDPGQGLRLIYYSQIVNDFQKGDIAEGYSVSREKKESFPLTVTSAQKNPTAFYLCASSITRGNYGYTFGSGTRLTVV.

The rearrangement links TRBV6-1 to TRBJ1-2; TRBD1 might be the D (6 bases). V was clipped by 1 base and J by 8 bases, with 11 bases between them. The germline CDR1 and CDR2 sequences are MNHNS and SASEGT. The CDR3 consists of 13 residues. The CDR3 loop is CASSEEQGDGYTF. In DNA form, the CDR3 reads TGTGCCAGCAGTGAAGAACAGGGAGACGGCTACACCTTC.

As concerns this clone: An end of the junction does not agree with germline; a read error may underlie this. The rearrangement links TRBV7-7 to TRBJ2-2; weak D call: TRBD2 (7 bases). Germline lookup yields CDR1 SSHAT and CDR2 FNYEAQ (reference sequence). The CDR3 is 18 amino acids. The DNA for the CDR3 is TGTGCTAGCAGCTCGAGAGGGGGAGGGCCCGCGAACACCGGGGAGCTGTTTTTT. Translating gives CASSSRGGGPANTGELFF.

The rearrangement links TRBV7-8 to TRBJ1-5; D is undetermined. Germline lookup yields CDR1 SGHVS and CDR2 FQNEAQ. V lost 1 base, J lost 4 bases, and 8 bases lay in between. The CDR3 spans 14 residues. DNA of the CDR3: TGTGCCAGCAGCTTAGGTCAGCGGAATCAGCCCCAGCATTTT. Translation: CASSLGQRNQPQHF.

The sample holds a few counts of this clone. The rearrangement uses TRBV7-2 and TRBJ1-2; D remains unclear. The CDR3 extends over 13 amino acids. Trimming left V 2 bases short and J 8 bases short, with 12 bases between. The V gene's germline CDR1 is SGHTA and CDR2 FQGNSA. The CDR3 loop reads CASSLYISEGYTF. CDR3 DNA: TGTGCCAGCAGCTTATACATCTCGGAGGGCTACACCTTC.

V usage is TRBV10-3 and J usage is TRBJ2-1; 11 bases are a match to TRBD2. CDR3 length: 15 amino acids. Losses at the gene ends were 5 bases for V and 10 bases for J; bases not matched to a gene: 10. The V gene's germline CDR1 is ENHRY and CDR2 SYGVKD. The CDR3 reads CAISRGLADLGEQFF. The CDR3 DNA follows: TGTGCCATCAGTAGGGGACTAGCGGACCTAGGGGAGCAGTTCTTC.

J is TRBJ1-3 and V is TRBV25-1; D possibly corresponds to TRBD1 (5 bases). Germline lookup yields CDR1 MGHDK and CDR2 SYGVNS. This CDR3 has 15 amino acids. V gave up 3 bases and J gave up 0 bases, with 9 bases separating them. The CDR3 is CASSDQGTSGNTIYF. The CDR3, as DNA: TGTGCCAGCAGTGATCAGGGTACCTCTGGAAACACCATATATTTT.

J is TRBJ2-7 and V is TRBV5-1; 10 bases match TRBD1. Germline V CDR1 and CDR2: SGHRS, YFSETQ. Losses at the gene ends were 3 bases for V and 4 bases for J; bases not matched to a gene: 10. This CDR3 contains 16 residues. CDR3 coding DNA: TGCGCCAGCAGCTCCGGACAGGGGGTTTCTTGGTACGAGCAGTACTTC. Translation gives CASSSGQGVSWYEQYF.

The chain recombines TRBV9 with TRBJ2-2; TRBD2 matches at 9 bases. J gave up 2 bases and V 2 bases, and 10 bases lay outside the gene matches. CDR1 SGDLS and CDR2 YYNGEE come from the germline V gene. This CDR3 is built from 18 residues. The CDR3 DNA sequence: TGTGCCAGCAGCGTCCCGCTGCGGGAGGGCCTAAACACCGGGGAGCTGTTTTTT. Protein sequence: CASSVPLREGLNTGELFF.

As to this clone: This same CDR3 is encoded by further DNA sequences in the sample. The chain joins TRBV9 to TRBJ2-1; TRBD2 is a possible D gene (5 bases). The V gene's germline CDR1 is SGDLS and CDR2 YYNGEE. The CDR3 is 15 residues long. With 2 bases removed from V and 0 bases from J, the gap between germline ends came to 9 bases. CDR3 nucleotides: TGTGCCAGCAGCGTCTCGGGGAGCTCCTACAATGAGCAGTTCTTC. Residues: CASSVSGSSYNEQFF. Variable domain in full (rest from reference TRBV9 and TRBJ2-1): DSGVTQTPKHLITATGQRVTLRCSPRSGDLSVYWYQQSLDQGLQFLIQYYNGEERAKGNILERFSAQQFPDLHSELNLSSLELGDSALYFCASSVSGSSYNEQFFGPGTRLTVL.

This chain connects TRBV14 to TRBJ1-3, with 7 bases aligning to TRBD1. The CDR3 loop spans 14 amino acids. The J segment lost 1 base and the V segment lost 5 bases, leaving 2 bases of the junction unmatched. The germline V gene encodes CDR1 SGHDN and CDR2 FVKESK. The CDR3 spells CASSKTGSGNTIYF. The DNA for the CDR3 is TGTGCCAGCAGCAAGACAGGGTCTGGAAACACCATATATTTT.

The J gene is TRBJ1-4, the V gene TRBV30; 7 bases are a match to TRBD1. CDR1 and CDR2 (germline): GTSNPN, SVGIG (reference sequence). The ends lost 1 base at V and 4 bases at J; junction bases unmatched: 6. The CDR3 length is 15 residues. The CDR3 nucleotides read TGTGCCTGGAGTGAAAACAGGGGATTTAATGAAAAACTGTTTTTT. Translating it yields CAWSENRGFNEKLFF. Using reference TRBV30 and TRBJ1-4 for the parts outside the CDR3, the full variable domain is SQTIHQWPATLVQPVGSPLSLECTVEGTSNPNLYWYRQAAGRGLQLLFYSVGIGQISSEVPQNLSASRPQDRQFILSSKKLLLSDSGFYLCAWSENRGFNEKLFFGSGTQLSVL.

This chain uses TRBV7-9 with TRBJ2-2; 9 nucleotides match TRBD1. The junction had 14 bases not matched to a gene; V was cut back by 8 bases and J by 7 bases. Germline V CDR1 and CDR2: SEHNR, FQNEAQ (reference sequence). The CDR3 contains 16 residues. The CDR3 DNA is TGTGCCAGCTCTCCCCTCGGGACAGGGCCAAGCGGGGAGCTGTTTTTT. It yields the protein CASSPLGTGPSGELFF.

The chain is built from TRBV10-3 and TRBJ2-7, with D possibly matching TRBD2 (6 bases). This CDR3 is 15 amino acids long. V gave up 4 bases and J gave up 3 bases, with 16 bases separating them. Germline V gene data show CDR1 as ENHRY and CDR2 as SYGVKD. CDR3 amino acids: CAISAGIRENYEQYF. DNA for the CDR3: TGTGCCATCAGTGCAGGGATCCGGGAGAACTACGAGCAGTACTTC.

V is TRBV11-3 and J is TRBJ2-1; 7 nucleotides align to TRBD2. The CDR3 consists of 12 residues. The V segment lost 8 bases and the J segment 5 bases; nucleotides outside the gene matches: 3. The germline V gene encodes CDR1 SGHNT and CDR2 YENEEA. The chain's CDR3 is CASRGGNNEQFF. In DNA, the CDR3 is TGTGCCAGCCGCGGGGGTAACAATGAGCAGTTCTTC.

This clone was counted only a few times. The gene calls are TRBV18 and TRBJ2-3; 8 bases match TRBD2. The CDR3 loop spans 19 amino acids. Trimming removed 6 bases from V and 1 base from J; junction bases left unmatched: 18. Germline V CDR1 and CDR2: KGHSH, LQKENI. This CDR3 is CASSPTRSGGGPRTDTQYF. As DNA, the CDR3 is TGTGCCAGCTCTCCTACCCGAAGTGGCGGGGGGCCACGCACAGATACGCAGTATTTT.

The chain employs TRBV6-4 and TRBJ2-5; TRBD2 matches at 8 bases. The germline gives CDR1 MRHNA, CDR2 SNTAGT. The CDR3 consists of 15 residues. With V trimmed by 3 bases and J by 5 bases, 8 bases remained unmatched. CDR3 in amino acids: CASSEGAGEFETQYF. The CDR3 region has the DNA TGTGCCAGCAGTGAGGGAGCGGGAGAATTTGAGACCCAGTACTTC.

A remark on this clone: Other DNA variants within this sample encode the same CDR3. The chain joins TRBV6-1 to TRBJ2-2, with 10 bases that match TRBD2. V shed 0 bases and J 7 bases; nucleotides not matched to a gene: 5. CDR1 MNHNS and CDR2 SASEGT come from the germline V gene. The CDR3 runs to 16 residues. The CDR3 protein is CASSEAGLAGVGELFF. Here the CDR3 DNA reads TGTGCCAGCAGTGAAGCAGGGCTAGCGGGAGTCGGGGAGCTGTTTTTT.

The chain employs TRBV5-1 and TRBJ1-5; no clear D. This CDR3 is 14 amino acids long. Germline loops: CDR1 SGHRS, CDR2 YFSETQ. V was trimmed by 1 base and J by 3 bases, leaving 8 bases between them. The CDR3 DNA reads as TGCGCCAGCAGCTTGAGCGGGGACAATCAGCCCCAGCATTTT. It codes for CASSLSGDNQPQHF.

This clone occurred a few times. V is TRBV5-1 and J is TRBJ2-1, with 8 positions matching TRBD1. Trimming cost V 1 base and J 4 bases; bases outside gene matches: 4. This CDR3 is 15 amino acids long. CDR1 SGHRS and CDR2 YFSETQ come from the germline V gene. The CDR3 loop reads CASSLWTGTYNEQFF. The CDR3 region has the DNA TGCGCCAGCAGCTTGTGGACAGGGACTTACAATGAGCAGTTCTTC.

This clone is a singleton in its sample. The V and J genes are TRBV28 and TRBJ2-7; weak D call: TRBD2 (5 bases). Trimming removed 2 bases from V and 0 bases from J, with 5 bases in between. The CDR3 sequence is 13 residues long. Germline lookup yields CDR1 MDHEN and CDR2 SYDVKM. The chain's CDR3 is CASSLTSSYEQYF. CDR3 coding DNA: TGTGCCAGCAGTTTAACTAGCTCCTACGAGCAGTACTTC.

The sample holds one count of this clone. V and J are TRBV7-9 and TRBJ2-3; the D is unclear. Trimming removed 2 bases at V and 0 bases at J, with 6 bases between. The CDR3 runs 14 residues. CDR1 is SEHNR and CDR2 is FQNEAQ in the germline V gene (reference sequence). The CDR3 nucleotides read TGTGCCAGCAGCTTACAGGCTAGCACAGATACGCAGTATTTT. Amino acid sequence: CASSLQASTDTQYF.

This chain joins TRBV4-1 and TRBJ2-5, with a possible D match to TRBD2 (7 bases). V was clipped by 4 bases and J by 5 bases, with 17 bases between them. Germline values: CDR1 MGHRA, CDR2 YSYEKL. The CDR3 loop spans 15 amino acids. The CDR3 protein is CASSLIGGARETQYF. The CDR3 region has the DNA TGCGCCAGCAGCCTAATTGGGGGGGCAAGGGAGACCCAGTACTTC.

The chain combines TRBV11-2 with TRBJ2-1; the match to TRBD2 covers 8 bases. V trimming: 4 bases; J trimming: 2 bases; junction bases outside the gene matches: 7. In germline, CDR1 is SGHAT, CDR2 FQNNGV. This CDR3 is 16 amino acids long. Here the CDR3 DNA reads TGTGCCAGCAGCTCAAGACTAGCGAGGACCTACAATGAGCAGTTCTTC. It translates to CASSSRLARTYNEQFF.

This clone was counted only a few times. The chain has TRBV6-1 and TRBJ2-7; D might be TRBD2 (6 bases). The CDR3 spans 12 residues. In germline, CDR1 is MNHNS, CDR2 SASEGT. V dropped 7 bases and J dropped 3 bases, with 10 bases sitting between them. The CDR3 loop is CASNGLLYEQYF. The CDR3, as DNA: TGTGCCAGCAATGGACTACTCTACGAGCAGTACTTC.

The chain links TRBV9 to TRBJ2-7; D possibly corresponds to TRBD1 (6 bases). V was shortened by 2 bases and J by 5 bases, with 11 bases between the two germline ends. The germline V gene encodes CDR1 SGDLS and CDR2 YYNGEE. This CDR3 has 13 residues. DNA for the CDR3: TGTGCCAGCAGCGTTGAAGGGACAAACGAGCAGTACTTC. Translated, it gives CASSVEGTNEQYF.

A few counts support this clone. The CDR3 DNA is TGTGCCAGTAGTATAGGGACAGGGGGCAACGAGCAGTACTTC. It is translated as CASSIGTGGNEQYF. This sequence joins TRBV19 and TRBJ2-7, with 11 bases lining up with TRBD1. CDR3 length: 14 amino acids. Per the germline V gene, CDR1 is LNHDA and CDR2 is SQIVND (reference sequence). Trimming cost V 1 base and J 5 bases; bases outside gene matches: 1.